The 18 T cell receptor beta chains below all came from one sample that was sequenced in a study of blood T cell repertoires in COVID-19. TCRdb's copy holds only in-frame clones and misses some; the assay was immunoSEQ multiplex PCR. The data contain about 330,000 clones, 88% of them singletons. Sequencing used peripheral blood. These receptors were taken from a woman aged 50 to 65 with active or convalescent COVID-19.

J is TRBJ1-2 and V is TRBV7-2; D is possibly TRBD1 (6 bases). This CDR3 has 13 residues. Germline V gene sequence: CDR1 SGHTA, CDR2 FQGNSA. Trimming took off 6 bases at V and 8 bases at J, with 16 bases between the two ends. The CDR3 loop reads CASRWDNSGGYTF. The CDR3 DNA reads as TGTGCCAGCAGATGGGACAACTCCGGAGGCTACACCTTC.

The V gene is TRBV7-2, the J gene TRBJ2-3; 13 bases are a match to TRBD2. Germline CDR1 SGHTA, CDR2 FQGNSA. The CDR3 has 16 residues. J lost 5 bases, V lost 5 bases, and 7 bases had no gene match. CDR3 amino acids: CASSITSGGAKDTQYF. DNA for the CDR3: TGTGCCAGCAGCATTACTAGCGGGGGGGCAAAAGATACGCAGTATTTT.

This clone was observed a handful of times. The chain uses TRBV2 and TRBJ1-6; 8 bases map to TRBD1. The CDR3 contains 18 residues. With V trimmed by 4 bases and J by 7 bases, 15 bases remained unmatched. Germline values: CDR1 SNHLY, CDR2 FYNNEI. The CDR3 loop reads CASSGRDPGQVKNSPLHF. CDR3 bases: TGTGCCAGCAGTGGGAGGGATCCGGGACAGGTGAAAAATTCACCCCTCCACTTT.

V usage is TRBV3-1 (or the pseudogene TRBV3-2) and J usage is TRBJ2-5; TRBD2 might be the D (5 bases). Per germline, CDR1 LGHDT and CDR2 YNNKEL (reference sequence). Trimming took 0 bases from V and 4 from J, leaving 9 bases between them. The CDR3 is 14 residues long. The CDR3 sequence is CASSQDAGRETQYF. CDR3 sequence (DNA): TGTGCCAGCAGCCAAGATGCGGGTAGAGAGACCCAGTACTTC.

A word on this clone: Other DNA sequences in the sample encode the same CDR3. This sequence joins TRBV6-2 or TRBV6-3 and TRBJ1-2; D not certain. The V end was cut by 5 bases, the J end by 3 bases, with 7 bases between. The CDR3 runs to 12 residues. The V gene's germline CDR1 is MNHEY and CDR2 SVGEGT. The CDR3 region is CASSRGDYGYTF. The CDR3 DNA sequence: TGTGCCAGCAGTCGGGGAGACTATGGCTACACCTTC.

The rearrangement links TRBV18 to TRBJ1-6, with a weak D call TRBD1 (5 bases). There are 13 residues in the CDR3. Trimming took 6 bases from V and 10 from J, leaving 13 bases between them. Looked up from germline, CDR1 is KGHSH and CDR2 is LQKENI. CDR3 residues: CASSTVAESPLHF. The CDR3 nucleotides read TGTGCCAGCTCGACAGTAGCTGAATCACCCCTCCACTTT.

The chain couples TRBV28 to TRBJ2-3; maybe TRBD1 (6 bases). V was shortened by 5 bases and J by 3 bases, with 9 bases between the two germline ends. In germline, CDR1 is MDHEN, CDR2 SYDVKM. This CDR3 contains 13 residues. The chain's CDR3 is CASSQTGTDTQYF. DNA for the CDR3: TGTGCCAGCAGTCAAACAGGGACAGATACGCAGTATTTT. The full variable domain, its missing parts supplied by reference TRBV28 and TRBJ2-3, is DVKVTQSSRYLVKRTGEKVFLECVQDMDHENMFWYRQDPGLGLRLIYFSYDVKMKEKGDIPEGYSVSREKKERFSLILESASTNQTSMYLCASSQTGTDTQYFGPGTRLTVL.

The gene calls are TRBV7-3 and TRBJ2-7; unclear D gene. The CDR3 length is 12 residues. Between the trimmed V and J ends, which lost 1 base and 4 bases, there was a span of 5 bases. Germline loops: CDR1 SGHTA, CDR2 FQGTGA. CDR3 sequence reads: CASSLRGYEQYF. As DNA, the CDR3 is TGTGCCAGCAGCTTAAGAGGTTACGAGCAGTACTTC.

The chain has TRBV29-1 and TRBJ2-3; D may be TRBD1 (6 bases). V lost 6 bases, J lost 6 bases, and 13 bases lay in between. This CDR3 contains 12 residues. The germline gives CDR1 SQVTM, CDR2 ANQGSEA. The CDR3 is CSVFSDRDTQYF. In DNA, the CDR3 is TGCAGCGTCTTTTCCGACAGGGATACGCAGTATTTT.

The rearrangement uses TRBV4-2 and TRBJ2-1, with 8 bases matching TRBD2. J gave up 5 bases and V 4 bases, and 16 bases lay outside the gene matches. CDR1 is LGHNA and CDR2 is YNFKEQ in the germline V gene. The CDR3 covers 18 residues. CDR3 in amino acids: CASSRSVWREATNNEQFF. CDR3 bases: TGTGCCAGCAGCCGTTCCGTCTGGCGGGAGGCGACGAACAATGAGCAGTTCTTC.

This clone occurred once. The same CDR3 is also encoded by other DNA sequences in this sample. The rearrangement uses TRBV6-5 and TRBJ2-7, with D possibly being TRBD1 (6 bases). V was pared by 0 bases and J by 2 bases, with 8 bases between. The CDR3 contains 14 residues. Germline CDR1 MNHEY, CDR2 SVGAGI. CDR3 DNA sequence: TGTGCCAGCAGTTACTCGACAGGACCCTACGAGCAGTACTTC. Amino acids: CASSYSTGPYEQYF.

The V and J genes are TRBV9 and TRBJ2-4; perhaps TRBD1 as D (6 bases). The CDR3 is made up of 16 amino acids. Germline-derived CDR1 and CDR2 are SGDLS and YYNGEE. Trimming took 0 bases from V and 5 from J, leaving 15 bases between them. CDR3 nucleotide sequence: TGTGCCAGCAGCGTAGGGGCACAGGGACGTGAAAACATTCAGTACTTC. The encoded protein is CASSVGAQGRENIQYF.

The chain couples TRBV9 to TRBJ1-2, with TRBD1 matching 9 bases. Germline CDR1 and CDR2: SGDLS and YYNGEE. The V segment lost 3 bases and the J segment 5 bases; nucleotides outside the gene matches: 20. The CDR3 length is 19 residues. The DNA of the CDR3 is TGTGCCAGCAGCGGGTGGACAGGGGCTGCCGGGCGGGACTCTTATGGCTACACCTTC. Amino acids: CASSGWTGAAGRDSYGYTF. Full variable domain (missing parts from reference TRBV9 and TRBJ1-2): DSGVTQTPKHLITATGQRVTLRCSPRSGDLSVYWYQQSLDQGLQFLIQYYNGEERAKGNILERFSAQQFPDLHSELNLSSLELGDSALYFCASSGWTGAAGRDSYGYTFGSGTRLTVV.

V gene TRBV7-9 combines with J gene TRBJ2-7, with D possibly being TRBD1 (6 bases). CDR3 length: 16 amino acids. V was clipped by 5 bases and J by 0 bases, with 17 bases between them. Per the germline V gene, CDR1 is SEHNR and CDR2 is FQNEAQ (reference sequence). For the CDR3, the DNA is TGTGCCAGCAGCGTTAGTGGGGGCCCGAGCTCCTACGAGCAGTACTTC. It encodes CASSVSGGPSSYEQYF.

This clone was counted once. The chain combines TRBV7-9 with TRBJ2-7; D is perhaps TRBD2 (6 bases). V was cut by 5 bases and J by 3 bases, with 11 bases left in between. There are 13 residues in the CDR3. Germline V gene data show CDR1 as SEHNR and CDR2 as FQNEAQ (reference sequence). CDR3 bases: TGTGCCAGCAGCCTTGGGACTTTCTACGAGCAGTACTTC. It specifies CASSLGTFYEQYF.

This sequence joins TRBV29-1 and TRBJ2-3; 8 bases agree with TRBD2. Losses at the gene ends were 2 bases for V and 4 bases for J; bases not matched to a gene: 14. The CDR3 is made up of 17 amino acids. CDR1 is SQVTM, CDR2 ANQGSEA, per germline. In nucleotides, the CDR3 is TGCAGCGTTGAAAAGCTACCGGGACTAGAGGTTGCAGATACGCAGTATTTT. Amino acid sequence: CSVEKLPGLEVADTQYF.

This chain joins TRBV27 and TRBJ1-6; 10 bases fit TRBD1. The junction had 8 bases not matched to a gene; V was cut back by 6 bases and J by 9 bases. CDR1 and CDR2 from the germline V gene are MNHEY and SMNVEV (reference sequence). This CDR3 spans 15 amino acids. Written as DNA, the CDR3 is TGTGCCAGCAGCGGACAGGGGGTCGGGAGTTCACCCCTCCACTTT. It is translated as CASSGQGVGSSPLHF.

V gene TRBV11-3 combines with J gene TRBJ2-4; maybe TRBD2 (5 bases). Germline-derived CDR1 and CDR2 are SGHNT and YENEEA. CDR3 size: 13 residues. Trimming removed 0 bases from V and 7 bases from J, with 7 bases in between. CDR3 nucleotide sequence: TGTGCCAGCAGCTTAGATGGGGAGAACATTCAGTACTTC. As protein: CASSLDGENIQYF.